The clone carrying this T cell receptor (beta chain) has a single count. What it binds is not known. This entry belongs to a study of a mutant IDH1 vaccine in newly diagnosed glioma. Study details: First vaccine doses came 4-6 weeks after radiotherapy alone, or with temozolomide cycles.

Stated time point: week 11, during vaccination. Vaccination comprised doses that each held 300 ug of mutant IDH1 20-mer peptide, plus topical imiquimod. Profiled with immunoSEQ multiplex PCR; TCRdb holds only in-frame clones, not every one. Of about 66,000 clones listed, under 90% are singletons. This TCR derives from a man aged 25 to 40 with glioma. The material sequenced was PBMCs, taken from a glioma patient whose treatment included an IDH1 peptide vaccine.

CDR3 sequence: CSSDGDYGYTF. CDR3 in DNA: TGCAGCTCCGACGGTGACTATGGCTACACCTTC. This rearrangement joins TRBV29-1 to TRBJ1-2; D is ambiguous. The V gene's germline CDR1 is SQVTM and CDR2 ANQGSEA. Trimming took 8 bases from V and 3 from J, leaving 10 bases between them. The CDR3 loop spans 11 amino acids.